This T cell receptor beta chain was found in a study of shared clonotypes between healthy human individuals. Broader study findings: When naive CD4 clonotypes were compared across several donors, about 4.9% were shared. Unshared clonotypes carried lower generation probabilities than those common to all four donors.

In regard to this clone: Its antigen is not identified.

Naive-designated CD8 cells lacked CD45RO, were positively enriched for CCR7, and omitted terminally differentiated effector memory CD45RA+ cells. Donation came from healthy HIV-negative adults that had no recent acute infections or vaccinations. Those who donated, Caucasian adults without exception, all lived in Nashville, Tennessee. The CDR3 has 16 residues. Germline loops: CDR1 MNHEY, CDR2 SVGAGI. The J segment lost 2 bases and the V segment lost 3 bases, leaving 8 bases of the junction unmatched. Sequencing was performed with immunoSEQ multiplex PCR; in TCRdb, only in-frame clones are kept and a portion is missing. The table has approximately 740,000 clones, 85% to 95% seen once.

V is TRBV6-5 and J is TRBJ2-3; 7 nucleotides agree with TRBD1. The TCR was taken from a young man in good health. Input material: naive CD8+ T cells sorted from blood. CDR3 nucleotide sequence: TGTGCCAGCAGTTATACAGGGGAAGGACCCACAGATACGCAGTATTTT. Translating gives CASSYTGEGPTDTQYF.